These 12 T cell receptor beta chains originate from one sample sequenced in a study of blood T cell repertoires in COVID-19. Sequencing used immunoSEQ multiplex PCR; TCRdb keeps in-frame clones, though not all of them. The data contain 55,000 to 75,000 clones, 85% to 90% of them singletons. Sequencing input: peripheral blood. These receptors were collected from a human donor with active COVID-19. The donor label of this sample is uncertain.

This chain uses TRBV6-5 with TRBJ2-1; the match to TRBD1 covers 7 bases. Per the germline V gene, CDR1 is MNHEY and CDR2 is SVGAGI. This CDR3 region has 15 residues. After removal of 6 bases from V and 6 bases from J, the junction contained 11 bases not matched to a gene. CDR3 in amino acids: CASRTTKGATNEQFF. CDR3 bases: TGTGCCAGCAGGACTACAAAGGGGGCGACCAATGAGCAGTTCTTC.

This chain links TRBV7-2 with TRBJ2-7; 9 bases agree with TRBD1. The CDR3 is made up of 18 amino acids. CDR1 SGHTA and CDR2 FQGNSA come from the germline V gene. The J segment lost 2 bases and the V segment lost 4 bases, leaving 15 bases of the junction unmatched. The CDR3 is CASSSSRRTGTGPYEQYF. CDR3 bases: TGTGCCAGCAGCTCATCTAGGCGAACCGGGACAGGGCCCTACGAGCAGTACTTC.

This clone was recorded only once. This CDR3 reads CASSESGRALYEQYF. The DNA of the CDR3 is TGTGCCAGCAGTGAAAGCGGGAGGGCCTTGTACGAGCAGTACTTC. The gene calls are TRBV2 and TRBJ2-7, with 10 bases matching TRBD2. The junction had 5 bases not matched to a gene; V was cut back by 2 bases and J by 4 bases. Germline values: CDR1 SNHLY, CDR2 FYNNEI. CDR3 size: 15 residues.

The chain combines TRBV4-1 with TRBJ1-3; tentatively, D is TRBD1 (5 bases). The V and J ends lost 6 bases and 6 bases respectively, with 12 bases between them. The CDR3 totals 13 residues. Germline CDR1 reads MGHRA; CDR2 reads YSYEKL. The CDR3, as DNA: TGCGCCAGCAGAACTTTCAGGGAAAACACCATATATTTT. Encoded protein: CASRTFRENTIYF.

This chain uses TRBV9 with TRBJ2-7, with 11 bases that match TRBD1. The CDR3 runs to 16 residues. Germline values: CDR1 SGDLS, CDR2 YYNGEE. The trim removed 0 bases at V and 6 bases at J, leaving 8 bases unmatched. CDR3 protein: CASSVGGQGAFFEQYF. The CDR3 DNA sequence: TGTGCCAGCAGCGTAGGAGGACAGGGGGCTTTTTTCGAGCAGTACTTC.

This clone occurred a few times. The chain joins TRBV30 to TRBJ2-5; possibly TRBD1 for D (5 bases). This CDR3 is 13 amino acids long. Trimming cost V 2 bases and J 5 bases, with 12 bases left between them. Germline values: CDR1 GTSNPN, CDR2 SVGIG (reference sequence). This CDR3 reads CAWSRRQGETQYF. The CDR3, as DNA: TGTGCCTGGAGTCGACGTCAGGGCGAGACCCAGTACTTC.

The rearrangement links TRBV7-9 to TRBJ2-4; a weak D match, TRBD1 (6 bases). Trimming stripped 2 bases from V and 0 bases from J, with 11 bases between. Germline V gene lookup returns CDR1 SEHNR and CDR2 FQNEAQ (reference sequence). The CDR3 has 16 residues. The CDR3 nucleotides read TGTGCCAGCAGCTTAAGCCAGGGGTTAGCCAAAAACATTCAGTACTTC. Translated: CASSLSQGLAKNIQYF.

CDR3 bases: TGTGCCAGCAGCCGGGACTCCTACGAGCAGTACTTC. This encodes CASSRDSYEQYF. The chain joins TRBV5-4 to TRBJ2-7, with D maybe TRBD2 (5 bases). The CDR3 contains 12 residues. V gave up 4 bases and J gave up 0 bases, with 5 bases separating them. CDR1 is SGHNT and CDR2 is YYREEE in the germline V gene (reference sequence).

The gene calls are TRBV27 and TRBJ2-2; tentative D call: TRBD1 (5 bases). This CDR3 has 15 residues. The germline V gene encodes CDR1 MNHEY and CDR2 SMNVEV (reference sequence). With 0 bases removed from V and 6 bases from J, the gap between germline ends came to 11 bases. The CDR3 DNA follows: TGTGCCAGCAGTTTATCAGGGGCCTCCCCCGGGGAGCTGTTTTTT. Amino acid sequence: CASSLSGASPGELFF.

The chain couples TRBV9 to TRBJ1-1, with TRBD1 matching 7 bases. The CDR3 has 12 residues. Germline V gene sequence: CDR1 SGDLS, CDR2 YYNGEE. Germline trimming cut 4 bases from V and 13 bases from J; bases unmatched to any gene: 10. The CDR3 DNA is TGTGCCAGCAGCCCAGACAGGGATTCTTTTTTCTTT. The encoded protein is CASSPDRDSFFF.

The chain recombines TRBV5-1 with TRBJ2-1, with no clear D. Germline assignment: CDR1 SGHRS and CDR2 YFSETQ. V was cut by 4 bases and J by 14 bases, with 4 bases left in between. This CDR3 has 8 residues. The CDR3 DNA sequence: TGCGCCAGCAGCCCTAAGTTCTTC. It translates to CASSPKFF.

Only a few counts were recorded for this clone. The V and J genes are TRBV12-3 or TRBV12-4 and TRBJ1-1; perhaps TRBD1 as D (6 bases). V lost 8 bases, J lost 0 bases, and 7 bases lay in between. This CDR3 is built from 12 residues. The CDR3: CASYRVNTEAFF. Here the CDR3 DNA reads TGTGCCAGCTACAGGGTGAACACTGAAGCTTTCTTT.